This TCR beta chain was obtained from a study of blood T cell repertoires in COVID-19. Study as a whole: Sources were T cells, B-cell-depleted T cells, or PBMCs; the material itself was cDNA or gDNA.

Original processing notes: For nucleated cells, counts were estimated from reference gene primer amplification. Sequencing used immunoSEQ multiplex PCR; TCRdb keeps in-frame clones, though not all of them. D and trimming were read from the DNA, whereas the V and J calls and clone size are those reported in that table. The table includes under 60,000 clones, around nine tenths detected once. The germline V gene has CDR1 LNHDA and CDR2 SQIVND (reference sequence). Trimming cost V 3 bases and J 0 bases, with 15 bases left between them. The CDR3 covers 17 residues. The chain links TRBV19 to TRBJ2-1; TRBD1 might be the D (5 bases). Sequences were obtained from peripheral blood. This receptor was obtained from a human donor in a cohort sampled during active COVID-19. CDR3 region: CASSIGGAMSSYNEQFF. The CDR3 DNA reads as TGTGCCAGTAGTATTGGTGGGGCTATGAGCTCCTACAATGAGCAGTTCTTC.